This TCR beta chain appears in the sequencing data of a study of cytomegalovirus exposure and HLA in healthy donors. A multiplex PCR was run with 60 Vbeta primers and 13 Jbeta primers. Repertoires were generated with immunoSEQ multiplex PCR, while TCRdb's copy carries only in-frame clones and drops some. The profile covers around 190,000 clones, with 75% to 85% appearing a single time and roughly 1.2% taken by the ten largest. CDR3 length equals 14 residues. V lost 5 bases, J lost 4 bases, and 11 bases lay in between. Germline V gives CDR1 SEHNR, CDR2 FQNEAQ (reference sequence). This clonotype was sampled from a girl aged 2-15 years in good health and CMV-seropositive. The sequenced sample was PBMCs. The gene calls are TRBV7-9 and TRBJ1-4; D gene ambiguous. Here the CDR3 reads CASSPAGDNEKLFF. The CDR3 bases are TGTGCCAGCAGCCCCGCCGGAGATAATGAAAAACTGTTTTTT.